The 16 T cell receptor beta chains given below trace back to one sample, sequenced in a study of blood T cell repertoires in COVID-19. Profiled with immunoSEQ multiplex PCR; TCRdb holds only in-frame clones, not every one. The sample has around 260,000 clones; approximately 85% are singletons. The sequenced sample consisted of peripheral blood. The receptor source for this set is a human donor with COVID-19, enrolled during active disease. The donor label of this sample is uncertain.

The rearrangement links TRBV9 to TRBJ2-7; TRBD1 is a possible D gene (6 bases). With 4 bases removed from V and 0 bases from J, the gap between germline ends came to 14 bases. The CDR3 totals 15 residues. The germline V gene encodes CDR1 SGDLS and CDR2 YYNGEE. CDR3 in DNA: TGTGCCAGCAGCCCGGACAGCACCTCCTCCTACGAGCAGTACTTC. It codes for CASSPDSTSSYEQYF.

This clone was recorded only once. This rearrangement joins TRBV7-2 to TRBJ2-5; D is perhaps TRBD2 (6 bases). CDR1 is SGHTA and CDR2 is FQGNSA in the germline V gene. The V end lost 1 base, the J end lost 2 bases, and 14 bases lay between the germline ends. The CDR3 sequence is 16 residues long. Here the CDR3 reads CASSLGGSGAQETQYF. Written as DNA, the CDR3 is TGTGCCAGCAGCTTAGGGGGTAGCGGAGCGCAAGAGACCCAGTACTTC. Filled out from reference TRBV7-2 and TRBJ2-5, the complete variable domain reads GAGVSQSPSNKVTEKGKDVELRCDPISGHTALYWYRQSLGQGLEFLIYFQGNSAPDKSGLPSDRFSAERTGGSVSTLTIQRTQQEDSAVYLCASSLGGSGAQETQYFGPGTRLLVL.

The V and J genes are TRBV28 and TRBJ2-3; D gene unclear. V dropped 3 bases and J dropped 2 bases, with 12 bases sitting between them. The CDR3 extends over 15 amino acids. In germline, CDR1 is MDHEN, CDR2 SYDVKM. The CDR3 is CASSFGQTFTDTQYF. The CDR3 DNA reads TGTGCCAGCAGTTTCGGCCAGACTTTCACAGATACGCAGTATTTT.

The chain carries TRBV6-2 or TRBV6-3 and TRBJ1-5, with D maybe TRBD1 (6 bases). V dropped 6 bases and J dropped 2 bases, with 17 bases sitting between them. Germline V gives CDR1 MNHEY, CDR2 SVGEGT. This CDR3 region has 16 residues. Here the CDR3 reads CASSPRGAEGNQPQHF. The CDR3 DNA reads TGTGCCAGCAGCCCTCGGGGGGCGGAAGGCAATCAGCCCCAGCATTTT.

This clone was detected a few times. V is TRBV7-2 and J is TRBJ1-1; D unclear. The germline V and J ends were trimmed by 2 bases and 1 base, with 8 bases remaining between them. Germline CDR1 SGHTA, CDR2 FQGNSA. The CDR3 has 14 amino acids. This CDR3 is CASSLYIPNTEAFF. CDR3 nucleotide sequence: TGTGCCAGCAGCTTATATATCCCGAACACTGAAGCTTTCTTT.

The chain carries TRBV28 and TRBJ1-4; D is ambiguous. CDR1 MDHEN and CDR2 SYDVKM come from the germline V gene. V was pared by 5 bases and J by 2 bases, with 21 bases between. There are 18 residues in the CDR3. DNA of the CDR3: TGTGCCAGCAGTCCCATTCGGGGTCGGGGTAGCACTAATGAAAAACTGTTTTTT. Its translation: CASSPIRGRGSTNEKLFF.

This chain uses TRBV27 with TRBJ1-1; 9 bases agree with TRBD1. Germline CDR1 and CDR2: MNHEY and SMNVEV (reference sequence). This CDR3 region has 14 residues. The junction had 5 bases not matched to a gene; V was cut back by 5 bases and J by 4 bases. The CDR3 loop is CASSPNRGPTEAFF. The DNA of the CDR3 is TGTGCCAGCAGTCCAAACAGGGGGCCCACTGAAGCTTTCTTT.

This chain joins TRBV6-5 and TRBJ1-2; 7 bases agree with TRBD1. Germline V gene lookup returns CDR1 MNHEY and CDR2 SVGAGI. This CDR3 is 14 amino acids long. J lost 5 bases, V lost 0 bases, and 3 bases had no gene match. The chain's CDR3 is CASSYSQGVYGYTF. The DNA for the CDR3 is TGTGCCAGCAGTTACTCTCAGGGGGTTTATGGCTACACCTTC.

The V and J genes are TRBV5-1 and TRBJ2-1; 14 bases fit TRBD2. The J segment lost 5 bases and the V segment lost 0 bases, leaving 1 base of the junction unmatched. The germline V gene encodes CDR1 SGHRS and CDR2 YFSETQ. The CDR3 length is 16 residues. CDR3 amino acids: CASSLGGLAGDNEQFF. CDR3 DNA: TGCGCCAGCAGCTTGGGGGGACTAGCGGGAGACAATGAGCAGTTCTTC.

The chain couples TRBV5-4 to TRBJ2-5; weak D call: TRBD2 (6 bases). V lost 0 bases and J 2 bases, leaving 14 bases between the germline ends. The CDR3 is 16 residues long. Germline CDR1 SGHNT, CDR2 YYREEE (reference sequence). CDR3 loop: CASSLGAGRPQETQYF. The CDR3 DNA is TGTGCCAGCAGCTTGGGAGCGGGTAGGCCTCAAGAGACCCAGTACTTC. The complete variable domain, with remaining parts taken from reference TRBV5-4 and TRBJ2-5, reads ETGVTQSPTHLIKTRGQQVTLRCSSQSGHNTVSWYQQALGQGPQFIFQYYREEENGRGNFPPRFSGLQFPNYSSELNVNALELDDSALYLCASSLGAGRPQETQYFGPGTRLLVL.

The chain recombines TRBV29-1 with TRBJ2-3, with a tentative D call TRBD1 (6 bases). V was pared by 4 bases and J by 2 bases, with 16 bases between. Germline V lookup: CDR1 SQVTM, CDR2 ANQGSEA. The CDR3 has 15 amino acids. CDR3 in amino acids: CSVGTGHRNTDTQYF. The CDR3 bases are TGCAGCGTTGGGACGGGACATAGGAACACAGATACGCAGTATTTT.

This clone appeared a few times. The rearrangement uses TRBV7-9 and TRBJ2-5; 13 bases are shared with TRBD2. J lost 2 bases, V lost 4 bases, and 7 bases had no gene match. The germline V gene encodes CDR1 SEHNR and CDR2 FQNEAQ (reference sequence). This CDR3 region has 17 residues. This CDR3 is CASSSGLAGLLQETQYF. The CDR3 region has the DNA TGTGCCAGCAGCTCGGGACTAGCGGGGCTTCTTCAAGAGACCCAGTACTTC.

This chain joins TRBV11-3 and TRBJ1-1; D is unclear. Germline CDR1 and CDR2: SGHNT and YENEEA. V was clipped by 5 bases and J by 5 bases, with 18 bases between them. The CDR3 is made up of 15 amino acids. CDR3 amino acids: CASSADSSGRTEAFF. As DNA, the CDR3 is TGTGCCAGCAGCGCTGATTCCTCTGGGAGGACTGAAGCTTTCTTT.

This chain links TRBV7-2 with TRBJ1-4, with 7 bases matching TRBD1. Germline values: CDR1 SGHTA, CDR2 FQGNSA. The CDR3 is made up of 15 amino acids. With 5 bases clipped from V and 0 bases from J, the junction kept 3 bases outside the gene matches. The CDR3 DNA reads TGTGCCAGCAGCCCGGGACAGACAACTAATGAAAAACTGTTTTTT. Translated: CASSPGQTTNEKLFF.

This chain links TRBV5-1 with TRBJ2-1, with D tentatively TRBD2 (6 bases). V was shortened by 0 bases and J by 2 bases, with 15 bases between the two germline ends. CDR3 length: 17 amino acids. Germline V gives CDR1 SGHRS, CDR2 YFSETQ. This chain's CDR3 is CASSLGLDGRTYNEQFF. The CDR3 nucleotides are TGCGCCAGCAGCTTGGGGTTGGACGGGAGAACCTACAATGAGCAGTTCTTC.

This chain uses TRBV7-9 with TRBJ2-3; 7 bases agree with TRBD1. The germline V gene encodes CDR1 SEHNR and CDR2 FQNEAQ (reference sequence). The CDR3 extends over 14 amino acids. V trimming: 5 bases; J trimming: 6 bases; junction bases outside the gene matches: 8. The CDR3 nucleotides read TGTGCCAGCAGCCGAACCGGGACAGTCGATACGCAGTATTTT. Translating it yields CASSRTGTVDTQYF.